This T cell receptor beta chain was identified during a study of T cell responses to AZD1222 COVID-19 vaccine. CDR1 is SGHNT and CDR2 is YYREEE in the germline V gene (reference sequence). This CDR3 region has 18 residues. The germline V and J ends were trimmed by 3 bases and 0 bases, with 16 bases remaining between them. This table comes from immunoSEQ multiplex PCR, and its TCRdb copy is limited to in-frame clones, with some not included. The table shows about 80,000 clones, with 75% to 90% occurring only once. The material sequenced was peripheral blood, taken on day 0 of AZD1222 vaccination. This chain joins TRBV5-4 and TRBJ1-6; D is unresolved. This clonotype originated in an adult in good health. The CDR3 sequence: CASSSSFTGSSYNSPLHF. DNA for the CDR3: TGTGCCAGCAGCTCCTCGTTTACCGGGAGCTCCTATAATTCACCCCTCCACTTT. The complete variable domain, with remaining parts taken from reference TRBV5-4 and TRBJ1-6, reads ETGVTQSPTHLIKTRGQQVTLRCSSQSGHNTVSWYQQALGQGPQFIFQYYREEENGRGNFPPRFSGLQFPNYSSELNVNALELDDSALYLCASSSSFTGSSYNSPLHFGNGTRLTVT.